This T cell receptor (beta chain) was captured by sequencing in a study of human T cells and chemical hapten exposure. TCRdb passed the RACE reads through MiXCR, listing each CDR3 protein once. The repertoire holds approximately 110,000 distinct CDR3 sequences, with about 10% as singletons. Turning to this clonotype: The antigen is undetermined.

The time point: patch test 1, 2 weeks after DPC sensitization. Documented treatment: therapeutic diphenylcyclopropenone sensitization with weekly scalp DPC. The CDR3 has 12 residues. Germline CDR1 and CDR2: MNHEY and SVGEGT. Trimming stripped 0 bases from V and 10 bases from J, with 8 bases between. Study-wide points: Patch test score showed a positive correlation with PT1 expanded TCR counts. Compared to controls, expanded TCRs made significantly more large clusters of similar CDR3s.

The sequence derives from a woman aged 40 to 50 with alopecia areata. Some clones in this sample may be carry-over from other donors' samples. This material consisted of whole blood, taken in connection with sensitization to the hapten diphenylcyclopropenone (DPC). The gene calls are TRBV6-2 or TRBV6-3 and TRBJ2-3; D ambiguous. The CDR3: CASSYSLVAQYF. For the CDR3, the DNA is TGTGCCAGCAGTTACTCCCTGGTGGCGCAGTATTTT.